This T cell receptor (beta chain) stems from a study of T cell changes during pregnancy in multiple sclerosis. Profiling relied on immunoSEQ multiplex PCR, and the TCRdb table lists in-frame clones only, not all of them. Of about 45,000 clones listed, 75% to 95% were seen once; the top ten hold 2.5% to 3%. V lost 4 bases and J lost 0, with 12 bases in between. Germline V gene lookup returns CDR1 SGHDT and CDR2 YYEEEE. The CDR3 is 15 amino acids. This clone has just one count. The input for sequencing was CD8+ T cells from peripheral blood mononuclear cells, taken in the second trimester of pregnancy. The TCR originated in a female donor with multiple sclerosis, enrolled in a pregnancy study. The chain links TRBV5-6 to TRBJ2-3, with D tentatively TRBD1 or TRBD2 (6 bases each). CDR3 in DNA: TGTGCCAGCAGCCTGGGGGGCTGGAGCACAGATACGCAGTATTTT. Encoded protein: CASSLGGWSTDTQYF.